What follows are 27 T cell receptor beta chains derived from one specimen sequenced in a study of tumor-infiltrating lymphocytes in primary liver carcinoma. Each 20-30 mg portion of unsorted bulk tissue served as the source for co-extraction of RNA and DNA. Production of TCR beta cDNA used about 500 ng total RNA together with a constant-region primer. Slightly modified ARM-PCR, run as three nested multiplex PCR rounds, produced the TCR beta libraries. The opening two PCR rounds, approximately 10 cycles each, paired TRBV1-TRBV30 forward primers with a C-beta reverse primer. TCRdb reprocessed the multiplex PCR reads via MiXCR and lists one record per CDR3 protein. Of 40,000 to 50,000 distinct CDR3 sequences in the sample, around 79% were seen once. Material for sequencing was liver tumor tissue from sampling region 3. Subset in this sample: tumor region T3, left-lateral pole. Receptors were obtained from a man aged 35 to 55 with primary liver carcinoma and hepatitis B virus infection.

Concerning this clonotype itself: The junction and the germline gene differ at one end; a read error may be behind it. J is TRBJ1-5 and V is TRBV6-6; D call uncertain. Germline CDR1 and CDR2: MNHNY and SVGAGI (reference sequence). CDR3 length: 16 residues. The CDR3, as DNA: TGTGCCAGCAGTTACCAAGTAGGGCATAGCAATCAGCCCCAACATTTT. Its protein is CASSYQVGHSNQPQHF.

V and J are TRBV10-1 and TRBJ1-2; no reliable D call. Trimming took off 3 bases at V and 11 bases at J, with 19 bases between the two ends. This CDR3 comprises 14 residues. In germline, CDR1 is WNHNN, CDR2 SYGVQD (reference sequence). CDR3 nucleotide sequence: TGCGCCAGCAGTGATAGCCGGAGGAAAACTGGTTACACCTTC. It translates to CASSDSRRKTGYTF.

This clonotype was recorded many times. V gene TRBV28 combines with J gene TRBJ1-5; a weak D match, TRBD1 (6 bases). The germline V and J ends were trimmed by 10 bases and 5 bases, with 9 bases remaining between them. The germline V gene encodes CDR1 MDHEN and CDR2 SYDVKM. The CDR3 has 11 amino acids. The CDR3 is CATEGDQPQHF. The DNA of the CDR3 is TGTGCCACGGAGGGGGATCAGCCCCAGCATTTT.

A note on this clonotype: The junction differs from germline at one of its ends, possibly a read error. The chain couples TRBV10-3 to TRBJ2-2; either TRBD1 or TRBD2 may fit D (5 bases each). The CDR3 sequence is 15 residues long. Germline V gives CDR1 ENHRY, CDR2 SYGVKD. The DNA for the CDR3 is TGTGCCATCAGTGTGGAGACAGCGAACACCGGGGAGATGTTTTTT. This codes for CAISVETANTGEMFF.

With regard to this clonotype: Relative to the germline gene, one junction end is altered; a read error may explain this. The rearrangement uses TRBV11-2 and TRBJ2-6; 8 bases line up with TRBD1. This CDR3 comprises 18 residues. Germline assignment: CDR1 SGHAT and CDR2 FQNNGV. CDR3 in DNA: TGTGCTAGCAGCCGACGGACAGGGTTTGTGTCAGGGGCCGACGTCCTGACTTTC. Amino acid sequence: CASSRRTGFVSGADVLTF.

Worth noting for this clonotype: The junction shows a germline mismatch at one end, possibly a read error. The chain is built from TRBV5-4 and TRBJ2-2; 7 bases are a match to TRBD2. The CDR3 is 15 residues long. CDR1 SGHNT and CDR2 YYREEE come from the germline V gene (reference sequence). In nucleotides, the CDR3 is TGTGCCAGCAGCCCTTCTAGCGGAGGCACCCGGGAGCTGTTTTTT. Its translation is CASSPSSGGTRELFF.

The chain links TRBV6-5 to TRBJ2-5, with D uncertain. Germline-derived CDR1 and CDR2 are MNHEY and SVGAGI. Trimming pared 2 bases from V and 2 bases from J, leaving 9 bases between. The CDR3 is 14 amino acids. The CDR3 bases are TGTGCCAGCAGTTACGGGTTCTCTCAAGAGACCCAGTACTTC. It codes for CASSYGFSQETQYF.

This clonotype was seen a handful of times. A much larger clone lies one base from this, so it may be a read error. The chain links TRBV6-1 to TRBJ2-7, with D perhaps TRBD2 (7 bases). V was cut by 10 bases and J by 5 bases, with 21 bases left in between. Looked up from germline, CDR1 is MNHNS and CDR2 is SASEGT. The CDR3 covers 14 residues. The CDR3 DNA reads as TGTGCCAACAGGGAGGGGAGGAGAGATGACGAGCAGTACTTC. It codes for CANREGRRDDEQYF.

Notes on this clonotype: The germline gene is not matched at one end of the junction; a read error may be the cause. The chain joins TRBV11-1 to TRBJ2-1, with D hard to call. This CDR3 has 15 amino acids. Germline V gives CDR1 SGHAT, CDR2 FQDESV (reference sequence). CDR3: CACSSPATTVNEQFF. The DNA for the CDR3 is TGTGCCTGCAGCTCCCCGGCGACGACTGTCAATGAGCAGTTCTTC. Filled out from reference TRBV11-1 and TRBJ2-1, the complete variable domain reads EAEVAQSPRYKITEKSQAVAFWCDPISGHATLYWYRQILGQGPELLVQFQDESVVDDSQLPKDRFSAERLKGVDSTLKIQPAELGDSAMYLCACSSPATTVNEQFFGPGTRLTVL.

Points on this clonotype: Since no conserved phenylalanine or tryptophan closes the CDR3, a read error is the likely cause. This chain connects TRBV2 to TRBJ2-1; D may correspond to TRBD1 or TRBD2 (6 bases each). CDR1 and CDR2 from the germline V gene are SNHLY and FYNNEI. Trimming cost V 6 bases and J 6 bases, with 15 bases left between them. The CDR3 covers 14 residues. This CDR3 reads CASRRDTQGNEQFL. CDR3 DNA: TGTGCCAGCAGGCGGGACACCCAAGGCAATGAGCAGTTCCTC.

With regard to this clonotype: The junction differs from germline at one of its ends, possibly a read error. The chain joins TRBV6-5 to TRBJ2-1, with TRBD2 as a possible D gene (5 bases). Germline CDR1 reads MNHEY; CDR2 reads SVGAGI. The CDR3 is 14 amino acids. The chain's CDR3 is CASSSLVSYNERFF. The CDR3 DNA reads TGTGCCAGTAGTTCACTAGTTTCCTACAATGAGCGGTTCTTC.

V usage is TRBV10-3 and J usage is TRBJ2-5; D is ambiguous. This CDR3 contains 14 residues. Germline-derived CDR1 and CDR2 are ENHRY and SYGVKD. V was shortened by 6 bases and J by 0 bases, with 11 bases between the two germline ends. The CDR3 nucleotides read TGTGCCATCAGCATGGGCCAGTACCAAGAGACCCAGTACTTC. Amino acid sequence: CAISMGQYQETQYF.

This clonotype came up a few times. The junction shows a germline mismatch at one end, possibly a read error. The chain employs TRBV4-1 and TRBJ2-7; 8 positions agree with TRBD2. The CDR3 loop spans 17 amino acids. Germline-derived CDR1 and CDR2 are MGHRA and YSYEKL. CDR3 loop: CASSQDLAGTLPYEQYF. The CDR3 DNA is TGCGCCAGTAGCCAAGATTTAGCGGGGACACTCCCCTACGAGCAGTACTTC.

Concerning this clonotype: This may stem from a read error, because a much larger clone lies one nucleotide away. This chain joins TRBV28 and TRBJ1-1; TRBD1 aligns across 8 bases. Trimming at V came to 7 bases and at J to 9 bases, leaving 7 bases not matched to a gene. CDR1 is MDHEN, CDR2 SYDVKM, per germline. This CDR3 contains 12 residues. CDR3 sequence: CASNQNRGKAFF. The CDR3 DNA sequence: TGTGCCAGCAATCAAAACAGGGGGAAAGCTTTCTTT.

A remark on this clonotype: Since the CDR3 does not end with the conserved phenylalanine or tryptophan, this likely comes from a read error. In DNA, the CDR3 is TGTGCCAGAAGCCCAAGGGGCCGGTCCGGGCAGTTCTTA. Its translation is CARSPRGRSGQFL. The chain joins TRBV11-2 to TRBJ2-1, with a tentative D call TRBD1 (5 bases). Trimming pared 9 bases from V and 12 bases from J, leaving 21 bases between. This CDR3 spans 13 amino acids. Looked up from germline, CDR1 is SGHAT and CDR2 is FQNNGV.

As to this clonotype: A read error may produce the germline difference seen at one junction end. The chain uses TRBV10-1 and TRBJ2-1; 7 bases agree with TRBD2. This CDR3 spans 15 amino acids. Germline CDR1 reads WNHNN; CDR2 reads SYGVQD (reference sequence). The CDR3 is CASCGKRGSYNEQLF. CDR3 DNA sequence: TGCGCCAGCTGTGGGAAGCGGGGTTCCTACAATGAGCAGCTCTTC.

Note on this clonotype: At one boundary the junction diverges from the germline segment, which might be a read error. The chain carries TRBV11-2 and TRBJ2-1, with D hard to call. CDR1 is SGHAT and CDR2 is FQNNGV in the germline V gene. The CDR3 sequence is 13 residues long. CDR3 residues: CAYSLNDAYEQLF. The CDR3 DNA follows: TGTGCCTACAGCTTAAATGATGCCTATGAGCAGCTCTTC. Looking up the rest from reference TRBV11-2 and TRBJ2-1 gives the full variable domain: EAGVAQSPRYKIIEKRQSVAFWCNPISGHATLYWYQQILGQGPKLLIQFQNNGVVDDSQLPKDRFSAERLKGVDSTLKIQPAKLEDSAVYLCAYSLNDAYEQLFGPGTRLTVL.

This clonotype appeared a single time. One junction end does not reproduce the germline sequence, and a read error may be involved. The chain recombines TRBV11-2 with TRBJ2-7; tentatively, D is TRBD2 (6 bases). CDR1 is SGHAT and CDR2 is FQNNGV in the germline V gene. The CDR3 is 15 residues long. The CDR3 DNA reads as TGTGTCAGCAGCCTCGGCGGGATTCTACTCTACGAGCAGTACTTC. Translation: CVSSLGGILLYEQYF. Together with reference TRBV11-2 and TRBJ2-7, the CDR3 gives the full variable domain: EAGVAQSPRYKIIEKRQSVAFWCNPISGHATLYWYQQILGQGPKLLIQFQNNGVVDDSQLPKDRFSAERLKGVDSTLKIQPAKLEDSAVYLCVSSLGGILLYEQYFGPGTRLTVT.

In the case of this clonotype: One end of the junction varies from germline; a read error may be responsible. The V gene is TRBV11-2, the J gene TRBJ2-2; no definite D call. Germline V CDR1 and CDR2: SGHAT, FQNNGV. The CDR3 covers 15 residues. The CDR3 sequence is CASNLRPENTWELFF. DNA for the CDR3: TGTGCCAGTAACTTACGGCCGGAGAACACCTGGGAGCTGTTTTTT.

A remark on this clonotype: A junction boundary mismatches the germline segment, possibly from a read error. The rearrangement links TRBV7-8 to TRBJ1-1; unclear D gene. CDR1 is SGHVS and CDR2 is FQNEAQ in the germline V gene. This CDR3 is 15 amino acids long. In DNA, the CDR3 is TGTGCCAGCAGCCCGACTGAATCAGTGAACGCTGAAGCTTTCTTT. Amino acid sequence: CASSPTESVNAEAFF.

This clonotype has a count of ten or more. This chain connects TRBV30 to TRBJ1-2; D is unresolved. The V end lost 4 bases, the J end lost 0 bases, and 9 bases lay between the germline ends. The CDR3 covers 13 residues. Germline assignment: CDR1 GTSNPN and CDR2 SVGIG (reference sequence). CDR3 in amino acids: CAWTEQTNYGYTF. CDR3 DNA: TGTGCCTGGACAGAACAGACTAACTATGGCTACACCTTC.

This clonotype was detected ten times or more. As DNA, the CDR3 is TGCGCCAGCAGCTTGAATCTGGCCTTAGAGACCCAGTACTTC. The encoded protein is CASSLNLALETQYF. The V and J genes are TRBV5-1 and TRBJ2-5; D gene unclear. V gave up 1 base and J gave up 4 bases, with 11 bases separating them. Germline V gene lookup returns CDR1 SGHRS and CDR2 YFSETQ. The CDR3 totals 14 residues.

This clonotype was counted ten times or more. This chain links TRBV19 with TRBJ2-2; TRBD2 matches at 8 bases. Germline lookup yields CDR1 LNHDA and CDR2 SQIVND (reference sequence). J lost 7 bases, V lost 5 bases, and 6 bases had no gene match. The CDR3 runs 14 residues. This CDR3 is CASSAGLVGGELFF. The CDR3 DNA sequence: TGTGCCAGTAGTGCGGGACTAGTGGGCGGGGAGCTGTTTTTT.

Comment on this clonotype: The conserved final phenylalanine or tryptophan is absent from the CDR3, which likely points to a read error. CDR3 DNA sequence: TGTGCCAGCAGCTTAGGTACAGGGACGTCACCCCTCCACATT. It codes for CASSLGTGTSPLHI. This chain joins TRBV7-8 and TRBJ1-6; possible D gene TRBD1, 6 bases. Trimming stripped 1 base from V and 10 bases from J, with 11 bases between. Per the germline V gene, CDR1 is SGHVS and CDR2 is FQNEAQ. This CDR3 spans 14 amino acids.

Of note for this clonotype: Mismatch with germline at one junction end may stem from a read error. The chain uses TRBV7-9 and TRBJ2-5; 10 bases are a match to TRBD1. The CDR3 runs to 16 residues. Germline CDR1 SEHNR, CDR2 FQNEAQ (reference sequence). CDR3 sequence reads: CDSSSWDRGTQETQYF. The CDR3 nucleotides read TGTGACAGCAGCTCATGGGACAGGGGAACGCAAGAGACCCAGTACTTC.

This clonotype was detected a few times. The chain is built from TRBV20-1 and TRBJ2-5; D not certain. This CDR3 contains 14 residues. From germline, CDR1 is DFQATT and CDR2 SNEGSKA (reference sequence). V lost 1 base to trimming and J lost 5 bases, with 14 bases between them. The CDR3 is CSARVASLRETQYF. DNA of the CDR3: TGCAGTGCTAGAGTCGCTAGTTTGAGGGAGACCCAGTACTTC.

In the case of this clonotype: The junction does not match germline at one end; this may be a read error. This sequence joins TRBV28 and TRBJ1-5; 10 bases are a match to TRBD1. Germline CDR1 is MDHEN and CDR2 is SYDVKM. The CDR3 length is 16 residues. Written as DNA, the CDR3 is TGTGCCTGCAGCACCACTGGGACAGGGGACGGCCAGCCCCAGCATTTT. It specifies CACSTTGTGDGQPQHF. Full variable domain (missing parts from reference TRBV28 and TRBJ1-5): DVKVTQSSRYLVKRTGEKVFLECVQDMDHENMFWYRQDPGLGLRLIYFSYDVKMKEKGDIPEGYSVSREKKERFSLILESASTNQTSMYLCACSTTGTGDGQPQHFGDGTRLSIL.